These 10 T cell receptor beta chains share one sample of origin, sequenced in a study of T cell changes during pregnancy in multiple sclerosis. TCRdb's table, derived via immunoSEQ multiplex PCR, lists solely in-frame clones and lacks some. The sample shows around 62,000 clones, approximately 90% of them seen only once. This material consisted of peripheral blood, taken in the third trimester of pregnancy. The source is a female donor with multiple sclerosis, enrolled in a pregnancy study.

The V call is TRBV6-1, the J call TRBJ1-5; D remains unclear. The V end lost 6 bases, the J end lost 4 bases, and 13 bases lay between the germline ends. This CDR3 spans 14 amino acids. From germline, CDR1 is MNHNS and CDR2 SASEGT. The CDR3 region is CASSVSLRNQPQHF. CDR3 bases: TGTGCCAGCAGCGTGTCCTTGAGAAATCAGCCCCAGCATTTT.

This chain uses TRBV27 with TRBJ2-1; 9 positions agree with TRBD1. The CDR3 is made up of 13 amino acids. V lost 10 bases, J lost 2 bases, and 3 bases stayed unmatched. Germline CDR1 is MNHEY and CDR2 is SMNVEV (reference sequence). The CDR3 here is CATGQGTYNEQFF. CDR3 bases: TGTGCCACCGGACAGGGGACCTACAATGAGCAGTTCTTC.

V usage is TRBV7-9 and J usage is TRBJ1-1, with 7 bases matching TRBD1. CDR3 size: 14 residues. Trimming at V came to 5 bases and at J to 1 base, leaving 4 bases not matched to a gene. In germline, CDR1 is SEHNR, CDR2 FQNEAQ (reference sequence). DNA for the CDR3: TGTGCCAGCAGCAAGACAGGGCCGAACACTGAAGCTTTCTTT. Translating it yields CASSKTGPNTEAFF.

This clone was recorded only once. The chain couples TRBV11-3 to TRBJ2-7; tentatively, D is TRBD1 (6 bases). CDR3 size: 12 residues. The germline gives CDR1 SGHNT, CDR2 YENEEA. V was pared by 9 bases and J by 9 bases, with 18 bases between. The CDR3 loop reads CASVRDIQRQYF. The DNA of the CDR3 is TGTGCCAGTGTAAGGGACATCCAGAGGCAGTACTTC.

The V call is TRBV19, the J call TRBJ2-2, with 8 bases aligning to TRBD1. This CDR3 contains 15 residues. Germline-derived CDR1 and CDR2 are LNHDA and SQIVND (reference sequence). Trimming at V came to 6 bases and at J to 4 bases, leaving 7 bases not matched to a gene. The CDR3 nucleotides read TGTGCCAGTAGAGGACAGGGCCGGGGCACCGGGGAGCTGTTTTTT. Its protein is CASRGQGRGTGELFF.

V usage is TRBV7-2 and J usage is TRBJ1-2; 11 positions match TRBD1. V shed 4 bases and J 3 bases; nucleotides not matched to a gene: 4. Per the germline V gene, CDR1 is SGHTA and CDR2 is FQGNSA. This CDR3 region has 15 residues. The CDR3 DNA sequence: TGTGCCAGCAGCTCGGGACAGGGGGGGCACTATGGCTACACCTTC. It is translated as CASSSGQGGHYGYTF.

J is TRBJ2-5 and V is TRBV30; 11 positions agree with TRBD1. Germline-derived CDR1 and CDR2 are GTSNPN and SVGIG (reference sequence). With V trimmed by 1 base and J by 1 base, 5 bases remained unmatched. The CDR3 extends over 16 amino acids. The DNA for the CDR3 is TGTGCCTGGAGTGCGGGGACAGGGGGATCCCAAGAGACCCAGTACTTC. Encoded protein: CAWSAGTGGSQETQYF.

This clone was seen more than once but under ten times. V gene TRBV7-2 combines with J gene TRBJ1-1; 8 bases align to TRBD1. The CDR3 is made up of 14 amino acids. Trimming took 4 bases from V and 4 from J; bases not matched to a gene: 5. Germline V gene lookup returns CDR1 SGHTA and CDR2 FQGNSA. DNA of the CDR3: TGTGCCAGCAGCTACCCCGGGACAGGCACTGAAGCTTTCTTT. Protein sequence: CASSYPGTGTEAFF.

The chain joins TRBV11-2 to TRBJ2-7; 12 bases map to TRBD2. This CDR3 spans 15 amino acids. Looked up from germline, CDR1 is SGHAT and CDR2 is FQNNGV. The trim removed 6 bases at V and 3 bases at J, leaving 6 bases unmatched. CDR3 DNA sequence: TGTGCCAGCAGTCTCCAGACTAGCGGGAGCTACGAGCAGTACTTC. Translated: CASSLQTSGSYEQYF.

J is TRBJ1-5 and V is TRBV2; D may be TRBD1 (5 bases). The CDR3 has 14 residues. The germline V and J ends were trimmed by 7 bases and 3 bases, with 13 bases remaining between them. Germline V gives CDR1 SNHLY, CDR2 FYNNEI. The CDR3 nucleotides are TGTGCCAGCACCACAGACAGAAACAATCAGCCCCAGCATTTT. Translating it yields CASTTDRNNQPQHF.